The 13 T cell receptor beta chains below were found in one sample sequenced in a study of early T cells in non-severe SARS-CoV-2 infection. TCRdb fed the 5' RACE reads into MiXCR, producing one record per CDR3 protein. The sample gives about 28,000 distinct CDR3 sequences, 4.6% of which show up once; 4.5% to 7% is in the top ten. The material sequenced was whole blood, taken at baseline. These receptors originate from an adult who was a healthcare worker with PCR-confirmed SARS-CoV-2 infection or an uninfected control (not recorded which).

This clonotype occurred many times. The CDR3 protein is CASSWDPTDTQYF. In DNA, the CDR3 is TGTGCCAGCAGCTGGGACCCCACAGATACGCAGTATTTT. V gene TRBV5-4 combines with J gene TRBJ2-3, with D perhaps matching TRBD1 or TRBD2 (5 bases each). The V gene's germline CDR1 is SGHNT and CDR2 YYREEE (reference sequence). The CDR3 contains 13 residues. The ends were cut back, 3 bases at V and 2 bases at J, with 7 bases in the middle.

This clonotype is medium-sized in the sample. The chain carries TRBV4-3 and TRBJ2-7; D might be TRBD1 or TRBD2, each matching 5 bases. Germline CDR1 reads LGHNA; CDR2 reads YSLEER. Trimming left V 4 bases short and J 1 base short, with 14 bases between. The CDR3 is 15 residues long. CDR3 sequence: CASSLVQGPSYEQYF. In DNA form, the CDR3 reads TGCGCCAGCAGCCTCGTCCAGGGACCATCCTACGAGCAGTACTTC.

In this sample, this clonotype turned up many times. This chain connects TRBV2 to TRBJ2-1, with 8 bases fitting TRBD2. Trimming took 3 bases from V and 3 from J; bases not matched to a gene: 4. Germline CDR1 is SNHLY and CDR2 is FYNNEI. The CDR3 spans 15 residues. CDR3 residues: CASSDRTSSYNEQFF. In DNA form, the CDR3 reads TGTGCCAGCAGTGATAGGACTAGCAGCTACAATGAGCAGTTCTTC.

This clonotype was recorded at least ten times. This rearrangement joins TRBV7-9 to TRBJ2-5; D unresolved. Per germline, CDR1 SEHNR and CDR2 FQNEAQ (reference sequence). The V end was cut by 2 bases, the J end by 0 bases, with 7 bases between. This CDR3 has 14 residues. The CDR3 DNA is TGTGCCAGCAGCTTATCCTCGTACCAAGAGACCCAGTACTTC. Amino acid sequence: CASSLSSYQETQYF.

In this sample, this clonotype turned up many times. The gene calls are TRBV20-1 and TRBJ2-3, with 7 bases that match TRBD2. The CDR3 totals 16 residues. V dropped 1 base and J dropped 0; count of bases not matched to a gene: 7. The germline V gene has CDR1 DFQATT and CDR2 SNEGSKA (reference sequence). The CDR3 DNA sequence: TGCAGTGCTAGAGTCCCCCGGGGGGTTAGCACAGATACGCAGTATTTT. It encodes CSARVPRGVSTDTQYF.

This clonotype has a count of ten or more. The chain recombines TRBV15 with TRBJ2-7, with 9 bases matching TRBD2. The CDR3 extends over 14 amino acids. V lost 6 bases, J lost 1 base, and 4 bases stayed unmatched. Looked up from germline, CDR1 is LNHNV and CDR2 is YYDKDF (reference sequence). CDR3 nucleotides: TGTGCCACCAGTTATCTAGCGGGGTCCTACGAGCAGTACTTC. Its protein is CATSYLAGSYEQYF. Filled out from reference TRBV15 and TRBJ2-7, the complete variable domain reads DAMVIQNPRYQVTQFGKPVTLSCSQTLNHNVMYWYQQKSSQAPKLLFHYYDKDFNNEADTPDNFQSRRPNTSFCFLDIRSPGLGDTAMYLCATSYLAGSYEQYFGPGTRLTVT.

This clonotype was recorded many times. The chain links TRBV7-3 to TRBJ2-1; 8 bases align to TRBD2. The CDR3 totals 13 residues. The V and J ends lost 1 base and 8 bases, in that order; junction bases with no gene match: 1. CDR1 and CDR2 from the germline V gene are SGHTA and FQGTGA. The chain's CDR3 is CASSLRRGDEQFF. CDR3 bases: TGTGCCAGCAGCTTAAGGCGGGGGGATGAGCAGTTCTTC.

This clonotype was seen more than once but under ten times. This sequence joins TRBV20-1 and TRBJ1-5; 7 bases map to TRBD1. Germline lookup yields CDR1 DFQATT and CDR2 SNEGSKA (reference sequence). The CDR3 spans 15 residues. V trimming: 0 bases; J trimming: 2 bases; junction bases outside the gene matches: 4. CDR3 amino acids: CSAREYRGGNQPQHF. The CDR3 DNA reads TGCAGTGCTAGAGAGTACAGGGGTGGCAATCAGCCCCAGCATTTT.

The chain has TRBV5-1 and TRBJ2-1, with 9 bases lining up with TRBD2. The germline V gene has CDR1 SGHRS and CDR2 YFSETQ. CDR3 length: 13 residues. Trimming took 3 bases from V and 9 from J; bases not matched to a gene: 4. CDR3 sequence reads: CASSSPTSGEQFF. The DNA of the CDR3 is TGCGCCAGCAGCTCCCCGACTAGCGGTGAGCAGTTCTTC.

This clonotype has just one count. V gene TRBV2 combines with J gene TRBJ2-7; 7 bases are a match to TRBD2. The CDR3 is made up of 14 amino acids. V lost 2 bases, J lost 2 bases, and 3 bases stayed unmatched. Germline CDR1 reads SNHLY; CDR2 reads FYNNEI. CDR3 loop: CASSERAGAYEQYF. The DNA for the CDR3 is TGTGCCAGCAGTGAACGGGCGGGAGCCTACGAGCAGTACTTC.

This clonotype was counted at least ten times. The V call is TRBV5-1, the J call TRBJ2-3; D not resolved. V was trimmed by 0 bases and J by 6 bases, leaving 11 bases between them. CDR1 and CDR2 (germline): SGHRS, YFSETQ. The CDR3 contains 14 residues. CDR3 loop: CASSLEVPRDTQYF. In DNA, the CDR3 is TGCGCCAGCAGCTTGGAGGTCCCGCGGGATACGCAGTATTTT.

This clonotype occurred many times. The V gene is TRBV6-6, the J gene TRBJ1-5; no firm D call. V lost 7 bases and J 4 bases, leaving 11 bases between the germline ends. Looked up from germline, CDR1 is MNHNY and CDR2 is SVGAGI (reference sequence). The CDR3 length is 13 residues. Here the CDR3 reads CASKVASNQPQHF. The DNA for the CDR3 is TGTGCCAGCAAGGTTGCGTCTAATCAGCCCCAGCATTTT.

In this sample, this clonotype turned up many times. The rearrangement links TRBV14 to TRBJ2-7, with 7 bases identical to TRBD1. In germline, CDR1 is SGHDN, CDR2 FVKESK. The CDR3 totals 14 residues. With 2 bases clipped from V and 3 bases from J, the junction kept 4 bases outside the gene matches. The CDR3 DNA reads as TGTGCCAGCAGCCAATCGGGACAGAACTACGAGCAGTACTTC. Translation gives CASSQSGQNYEQYF.